The 28 T cell receptor beta chains in this list originate from one sample, sequenced in a study of spatial heterogeneity in lung cancer. Each CDR3 protein gets one entry after TCRdb re-called the 5' RACE reads with MiXCR. The sample yields more than 95,000 distinct CDR3 sequences, 9.5% to 15% seen once. As to time point: blood at routine non-recurrence follow-up after resection. Unsorted whole RNA of tumor, nontumor lung or frozen PBMC was sequenced. Specimen: PBMCs, collected at follow-up. The receptors shown here come from a male donor with early-stage non-small cell lung cancer.

This clonotype was detected a few times. The CDR3 loop is CASRRQGEVNTEAFF. CDR3 in DNA: TGTGCCAGCAGGCGACAGGGAGAGGTAAACACTGAAGCTTTCTTT. This chain connects TRBV28 to TRBJ1-1, with 7 bases that match TRBD1. V trimming: 6 bases; J trimming: 2 bases; junction bases outside the gene matches: 9. The CDR3 spans 15 residues. In germline, CDR1 is MDHEN, CDR2 SYDVKM.

This clonotype was counted only a few times. The rearrangement links TRBV27 to TRBJ1-1, with TRBD1 matching over 7 bases. V gave up 3 bases and J gave up 5 bases; unmatched junction bases: 3. CDR1 is MNHEY, CDR2 SMNVEV, per germline (reference sequence). The CDR3 length is 13 residues. CDR3 residues: CASSLHRGTEAFF. CDR3 in DNA: TGTGCCAGCAGTTTGCACAGGGGAACTGAAGCTTTCTTT.

The table lists this clonotype with many counts. The J gene is TRBJ1-1, the V gene TRBV11-2; D is perhaps TRBD1 (6 bases). Germline-derived CDR1 and CDR2 are SGHAT and FQNNGV. V was cut by 3 bases and J by 0 bases, with 11 bases left in between. The CDR3 covers 15 residues. The CDR3 protein is CASSFTGPMNTEAFF. The DNA of the CDR3 is TGTGCCAGCAGCTTTACAGGGCCCATGAACACTGAAGCTTTCTTT. Full variable domain (rest looked up from reference TRBV11-2 and TRBJ1-1): EAGVAQSPRYKIIEKRQSVAFWCNPISGHATLYWYQQILGQGPKLLIQFQNNGVVDDSQLPKDRFSAERLKGVDSTLKIQPAKLEDSAVYLCASSFTGPMNTEAFFGQGTRLTVV.

This clonotype came up a few times. The rearrangement joins TRBV29-1 to TRBJ2-3; TRBD2 is a possible D gene (6 bases). Germline V gene lookup returns CDR1 SQVTM and CDR2 ANQGSEA. This CDR3 comprises 13 residues. V was shortened by 3 bases and J by 5 bases, with 12 bases between the two germline ends. The CDR3 DNA is TGCAGCGTTGACTTGCAGGGAGGAGATACGCAGTATTTT. Protein: CSVDLQGGDTQYF.

This clonotype was found a few times. In DNA form, the CDR3 reads TGTGCCAGCAGCTTAGGGGGACAGTTCTACGACGAGCAGTACTTC. Protein: CASSLGGQFYDEQYF. This sequence joins TRBV11-2 and TRBJ2-7; 7 positions agree with TRBD1. Trimming cost V 1 base and J 5 bases; bases outside gene matches: 8. CDR1 and CDR2 from the germline V gene are SGHAT and FQNNGV. The CDR3 is made up of 15 amino acids. Looking up the rest from reference TRBV11-2 and TRBJ2-7 gives the full variable domain: EAGVAQSPRYKIIEKRQSVAFWCNPISGHATLYWYQQILGQGPKLLIQFQNNGVVDDSQLPKDRFSAERLKGVDSTLKIQPAKLEDSAVYLCASSLGGQFYDEQYFGPGTRLTVT.

The table lists this clonotype with a few counts. V gene TRBV13 combines with J gene TRBJ2-1; D gene ambiguous. Trimming removed 11 bases at V and 13 bases at J, with 12 bases between. This CDR3 has 9 amino acids. The germline gives CDR1 PRHDT, CDR2 FYEKMQ (reference sequence). The CDR3 is CAAARPQFF. The CDR3 DNA sequence: TGTGCCGCCGCCAGGCCACAGTTCTTC.

This clonotype was counted between two and nine times. J is TRBJ2-7 and V is TRBV12-3 or TRBV12-4; 8 bases agree with TRBD1. This CDR3 has 15 amino acids. The trim removed 2 bases at V and 0 bases at J, leaving 3 bases unmatched. In DNA form, the CDR3 reads TGTGCCAGCAGTTTACAGGGGGCTGCCTCCTACGAGCAGTACTTC. Translating it yields CASSLQGAASYEQYF.

The V and J genes are TRBV4-1 and TRBJ1-5; D not resolved. With 0 bases removed from V and 7 bases from J, the gap between germline ends came to 16 bases. The CDR3 runs 16 residues. CDR1 and CDR2 (germline): MGHRA, YSYEKL. The CDR3 protein is CASSQETLGSSQPQHF. CDR3 nucleotides: TGCGCCAGCAGCCAAGAGACGTTGGGGAGTTCCCAGCCCCAGCATTTT.

This clonotype was detected ten times or more. The chain is built from TRBV5-8 and TRBJ2-1; D gene uncertain. Germline CDR1 and CDR2: SGHTS and YDEGEE. This CDR3 region has 12 residues. V was cut by 4 bases and J by 7 bases, with 9 bases left in between. CDR3 sequence (DNA): TGTGCCAGCAGCCCACGTAGAAATGAGCAGTTCTTC. Encoded protein: CASSPRRNEQFF.

The chain carries TRBV18 and TRBJ2-5; D is undetermined. Deletions cut 1 base from V and 5 bases from J, with 11 bases between. CDR3 length: 14 amino acids. CDR1 and CDR2 (germline): KGHSH, LQKENI. The CDR3 reads CASSPHPSRETQYF. The CDR3 DNA sequence: TGTGCCAGCTCACCACACCCCTCCCGGGAGACCCAGTACTTC. Full variable domain (missing parts from reference TRBV18 and TRBJ2-5): NAGVMQNPRHLVRRRGQEARLRCSPMKGHSHVYWYRQLPEEGLKFMVYLQKENIIDESGMPKERFSAEFPKEGPSILRIQQVVRGDSAAYFCASSPHPSRETQYFGPGTRLLVL.

This clonotype has more than one count but fewer than ten. V gene TRBV5-1 combines with J gene TRBJ2-2, with D possibly being TRBD1 (6 bases). The CDR3 runs 15 residues. The germline V gene has CDR1 SGHRS and CDR2 YFSETQ. V lost 0 bases and J lost 1, with 7 bases in between. The DNA for the CDR3 is TGCGCCAGCAGCTTGGGGACAGTGAACACCGGGGAGCTGTTTTTT. It specifies CASSLGTVNTGELFF.

The chain joins TRBV10-3 to TRBJ2-3, with a tentative D call TRBD2 (5 bases). CDR1 ENHRY and CDR2 SYGVKD come from the germline V gene. Trimming removed 6 bases from V and 0 bases from J, with 13 bases in between. The CDR3 length is 15 residues. The chain's CDR3 is CAISQGSSSTDTQYF. For the CDR3, the DNA is TGTGCCATCAGCCAAGGGTCTAGCAGCACAGATACGCAGTATTTT.

This clonotype appeared a few times. The chain is built from TRBV7-9 and TRBJ1-1, with D unresolved. Deletions cut 1 base from V and 0 bases from J, with 6 bases between. Germline V gives CDR1 SEHNR, CDR2 FQNEAQ (reference sequence). This CDR3 has 14 residues. The CDR3 region has the DNA TGTGCCAGCAGCTTAGGTCCGGTGAACACTGAAGCTTTCTTT. Translating it yields CASSLGPVNTEAFF.

The CDR3 is CASSFSGTGSSISTDTQYF. The CDR3 coding sequence is TGTGCCAGCAGTTTTAGTGGGACAGGCTCTTCCATTAGCACAGATACGCAGTATTTT. V and J are TRBV12-3 or TRBV12-4 and TRBJ2-3, with 8 nucleotides matching TRBD1. J gave up 0 bases and V 3 bases, and 14 bases lay outside the gene matches. This CDR3 is built from 19 residues.

The chain has TRBV9 and TRBJ2-6; 7 bases agree with TRBD1. The CDR3 totals 18 residues. Germline V CDR1 and CDR2: SGDLS, YYNGEE. The J segment lost 2 bases and the V segment lost 0 bases, leaving 8 bases of the junction unmatched. The CDR3 region is CASSVEGGPAPGANVLTF. CDR3 coding DNA: TGTGCCAGCAGCGTAGAAGGGGGCCCGGCCCCTGGGGCCAACGTCCTGACTTTC.

This clonotype turned up a few times. The J gene is TRBJ2-1, the V gene TRBV5-8; TRBD2 aligns across 7 bases. The V and J ends lost 4 bases and 4 bases, in that order; junction bases with no gene match: 2. The germline gives CDR1 SGHTS, CDR2 YDEGEE. The CDR3 totals 13 residues. CDR3 in amino acids: CASSQRGYNEQFF. DNA of the CDR3: TGTGCCAGCAGCCAGCGGGGATACAATGAGCAGTTCTTC.

This clonotype came up many times. The V call is TRBV5-5, the J call TRBJ1-2, with 8 nucleotides matching TRBD1. CDR1 SGHKS and CDR2 YYEKEE come from the germline V gene (reference sequence). The CDR3 loop spans 14 amino acids. V gave up 0 bases and J gave up 9 bases; unmatched junction bases: 7. The CDR3 nucleotides read TGTGCCAGCAGCTTGGGGACAGGGCATGCGAGCTACACCTTC. This sequence encodes CASSLGTGHASYTF.

The genes are TRBV6-2 or TRBV6-3 and TRBJ2-5; possible D gene TRBD1, 5 bases. The CDR3 is made up of 11 amino acids. Looked up from germline, CDR1 is MNHEY and CDR2 is SVGEGT. V dropped 6 bases and J dropped 5 bases, with 7 bases sitting between them. The CDR3 nucleotides read TGTGCCAGCAGCAACAGGGAGACCCAGTACTTC. This encodes CASSNRETQYF.

This clonotype was seen repeatedly, ten times or more. V is TRBV10-3 and J is TRBJ1-4; maybe TRBD1 (6 bases). V lost 2 bases, J lost 6 bases, and 10 bases lay in between. Germline CDR1 is ENHRY and CDR2 is SYGVKD. This CDR3 is built from 14 residues. The CDR3, as DNA: TGTGCCATCAGTGAGACAGGGATGTATGAAAAACTGTTTTTT. This translates into CAISETGMYEKLFF.

This clonotype was seen many times. The CDR3 region is CASSPRTPGADTQYF. The CDR3 DNA sequence: TGTGCCAGCAGTCCGAGGACCCCCGGGGCAGATACGCAGTATTTT. This chain connects TRBV6-6 to TRBJ2-3; perhaps TRBD2 as D (5 bases). This CDR3 has 15 amino acids. The germline CDR1 and CDR2 sequences are MNHNY and SVGAGI (reference sequence). V lost 5 bases and J lost 4, with 16 bases in between.

This clonotype has only a few counts. The chain couples TRBV4-3 to TRBJ1-6, with D perhaps TRBD1 (5 bases). The CDR3 totals 18 residues. Germline lookup yields CDR1 LGHNA and CDR2 YSLEER. With 4 bases removed from V and 4 bases from J, the gap between germline ends came to 20 bases. The CDR3 here is CASSLGIRDGGYNSPLHF. Written as DNA, the CDR3 is TGCGCCAGCAGCCTCGGGATCCGGGACGGAGGGTATAATTCACCCCTCCACTTT.

This clonotype showed up many times. CDR3 DNA: TGTGCCAGACCGAAGCCGGGACTAGCGGGATACGAGCAGTACTTC. This sequence encodes CARPKPGLAGYEQYF. The V gene is TRBV28, the J gene TRBJ2-7; 13 bases are a match to TRBD2. The J segment lost 4 bases and the V segment lost 9 bases, leaving 9 bases of the junction unmatched. Germline CDR1 reads MDHEN; CDR2 reads SYDVKM. The length of the CDR3 is 15 residues. The complete variable domain, with remaining parts taken from reference TRBV28 and TRBJ2-7, reads DVKVTQSSRYLVKRTGEKVFLECVQDMDHENMFWYRQDPGLGLRLIYFSYDVKMKEKGDIPEGYSVSREKKERFSLILESASTNQTSMYLCARPKPGLAGYEQYFGPGTRLTVT.

The chain uses TRBV7-2 and TRBJ2-5, with 9 bases that match TRBD1. CDR1 and CDR2 (germline): SGHTA, FQGNSA. CDR3 length: 14 residues. Trimming cost V 5 bases and J 4 bases; bases outside gene matches: 5. The CDR3 is CASSQDRGGETQYF. Here the CDR3 DNA reads TGTGCCAGCAGCCAGGACAGGGGAGGAGAGACCCAGTACTTC.

The J gene is TRBJ2-3, the V gene TRBV12-3 or TRBV12-4; the match to TRBD1 covers 8 bases. V dropped 7 bases and J dropped 3; count of bases not matched to a gene: 3. The CDR3 runs to 13 residues. In DNA, the CDR3 is TGTGCCAGCACAGGGGGCGAAACAGATACGCAGTATTTT. Amino acids: CASTGGETDTQYF.

Only a few counts were recorded for this clonotype. The chain joins TRBV20-1 to TRBJ2-5, with 9 positions matching TRBD2. Trimming took 0 bases from V and 11 from J; bases not matched to a gene: 13. The CDR3 has 15 residues. CDR1 and CDR2 (germline): DFQATT, SNEGSKA (reference sequence). CDR3 residues: CSARDGASGATIQYF. The CDR3 bases are TGCAGTGCTAGAGATGGGGCTAGCGGGGCTACTATACAGTACTTC.

This chain joins TRBV7-8 and TRBJ2-2; D is unclear. Germline V gene sequence: CDR1 SGHVS, CDR2 FQNEAQ. The V gene lost 7 bases and the J gene lost 5 bases, with 14 bases spanning the gap. CDR3 size: 14 residues. The CDR3 DNA reads as TGTGCCAGCAATAGGTTAGAATTGACCGGGGAGCTGTTTTTT. Its protein is CASNRLELTGELFF. The variable domain in full, with the rest retrieved from reference TRBV7-8 and TRBJ2-2, is GAGVSQSPRYKVAKRGQDVALRCDPISGHVSLFWYQQALGQGPEFLTYFQNEAQLDKSGLPSDRFFAERPEGSVSTLKIQRTQQEDSAVYLCASNRLELTGELFFGEGSRLTVL.

For the CDR3, the DNA is TGTGCCAGCAGCTTTTCAGGGACCGGCGAGCAGTACTTC. Its translation: CASSFSGTGEQYF. The rearrangement links TRBV11-3 to TRBJ2-7; the D call may be TRBD1 or TRBD2 (5 bases each). There are 13 residues in the CDR3. V lost 3 bases and J 6 bases, leaving 12 bases between the germline ends. Germline assignment: CDR1 SGHNT and CDR2 YENEEA.

In this sample, this clonotype turned up a few times. V usage is TRBV5-1 and J usage is TRBJ1-1; D unclear. Germline CDR1 SGHRS, CDR2 YFSETQ. Trimming removed 5 bases at V and 1 base at J, with 9 bases between. The CDR3 extends over 13 amino acids. The CDR3 DNA follows: TGCGCCAGCAGTCGGCCTCCGAACACTGAAGCTTTCTTT. This codes for CASSRPPNTEAFF.